The entry below gives a single T cell receptor beta chain sequence along with its context. The data were taken from a study of T cells in Graves' hyperthyroidism and ophthalmopathy. Background on the study: Before treatment of any kind, peripheral blood was taken at initial diagnosis.

Patients with uncontrolled infections, other autoimmune diseases, pregnancy or lactation were excluded. TCR beta CDR3 regions were amplified from RNA. When the TCR CDR3 underwent first-round RT-PCR, the HTBI primer set was used. A single record per CDR3 protein comes from TCRdb applying MiXCR to the multiplex PCR reads. The table records 250,000 to 300,000 distinct CDR3 sequences, more than 12% of them present only once. Germline-derived CDR1 and CDR2 are PRHDT and FYEKMQ (reference sequence). J lost 4 bases, V lost 0 bases, and 5 bases had no gene match. This CDR3 contains 15 residues. The chain joins TRBV13 to TRBJ2-7; 8 nucleotides match TRBD2. The source of this sequence is a woman in her thirties or forties with Graves' hyperthyroidism that later progressed to Graves' ophthalmopathy. Sequencing was carried out using blood. In nucleotides, the CDR3 is TGTGCCAGCAGCTTAGGTGGGACTAGGAGGTACGAGCAGTACTTC. It yields the protein CASSLGGTRRYEQYF. Looking up the rest from reference TRBV13 and TRBJ2-7 gives the full variable domain: AAGVIQSPRHLIKEKRETATLKCYPIPRHDTVYWYQQGPGQDPQFLISFYEKMQSDKGSIPDRFSAQQFSDYHSELNMSSLELGDSALYFCASSLGGTRRYEQYFGPGTRLTVT.